This T cell receptor beta chain was captured by sequencing in a study of spatial heterogeneity in lung cancer. Study conclusions and caveats: Compared with follow-up, resection was when ubiquitous expanded tumor TCRs appeared in blood more.

Details on this clonotype: Its antigen remains unknown.

Trimming cost V 4 bases and J 1 base, with 10 bases left between them. Germline CDR1 and CDR2: SGDLS and YYNGEE. The CDR3 sequence is 14 residues long. TCRdb processed the 5' RACE reads anew with MiXCR; each CDR3 protein has one entry. The data show roughly 24,000 distinct CDR3 sequences, 9.7% seen once. The sample's time point: blood at routine non-recurrence follow-up after resection. This clonotype was obtained from a male donor with early-stage non-small cell lung cancer. The material was PBMCs, obtained at follow-up. This chain joins TRBV9 and TRBJ2-3; D tentatively reads TRBD1 or TRBD2 (5 bases each). The CDR3 DNA follows: TGTGCCAGCAGCACCCGGGACCGCACAGATACGCAGTATTTT. Its translation: CASSTRDRTDTQYF.